The 17 T cell receptor beta chains below come from one sample, sequenced in a study of T cells expressing NK-cell markers. No DNA is given; TCRdb re-called the 5' RACE reads and lists each CDR3 protein once. The sample table sets out about 300,000 distinct CDR3 sequences. Sequencing was performed on blood T cells: a sorted CD56 or NKG2C T cell subset, CD4+ or CD8+ T cells, or bulk PBMC T cells (not recorded which). The receptors were sampled from a woman aged 18 to 69 in good health.

The rearrangement uses TRBV14 and TRBJ2-2. Germline CDR1 is SGHDN and CDR2 is FVKESK. The CDR3 is made up of 12 amino acids. CDR3 in amino acids: CASSSTTGELFF.

The V and J genes are TRBV20-1 and TRBJ1-1; TCRdb picks TRBD1, but there is no DNA to check that call. Germline CDR1 reads DFQATT; CDR2 reads SNEGSKA (reference sequence). The CDR3 has 13 residues. CDR3 sequence reads: CSASFGGKTEAFF.

The chain combines TRBV11-2 with TRBJ1-4; the D call of TRBD1 rests on TCRdb alone, since no DNA is present to check it. In germline, CDR1 is SGHAT, CDR2 FQNNGV. The CDR3 runs 15 residues. CDR3 protein: CASSLYTDSWEKLFF.

CDR3 amino acids: CASSPDWTSGLRTQYF. V and J are TRBV7-2 and TRBJ2-3; TCRdb's D call, TRBD2, is unchecked because there is no DNA. CDR1 is SGHTA and CDR2 is FQGNSA in the germline V gene. This CDR3 spans 16 amino acids.

The rearrangement links TRBV30 to TRBJ2-1. This CDR3 region has 13 residues. Germline V lookup: CDR1 GTSNPN, CDR2 SVGIG (reference sequence). The chain's CDR3 is CAWSFDSYNEQFF.

The chain carries TRBV3-1 and TRBJ1-1. The CDR3 runs to 12 residues. The germline CDR1 and CDR2 sequences are LGHDT and YNNKEL (reference sequence). CDR3 protein: CASSQRDTEAFF. The variable domain in full, completed from reference TRBV3-1 and TRBJ1-1, reads DTAVSQTPKYLVTQMGNDKSIKCEQNLGHDTMYWYKQDSKKFLKIMFSYNNKELIINETVPNRFSPKSPDKAHLNLHINSLELGDSAVYFCASSQRDTEAFFGQGTRLTVV.

The chain links TRBV20-1 to TRBJ1-4. Germline V lookup: CDR1 DFQATT, CDR2 SNEGSKA (reference sequence). This CDR3 region has 15 residues. CDR3 in amino acids: CSARVGGGRGEKLFF.

The rearrangement links TRBV20-1 to TRBJ1-2; TCRdb selects TRBD1, and the lack of DNA leaves this call unchecked. The CDR3 runs 16 residues. CDR1 and CDR2 (germline): DFQATT, SNEGSKA (reference sequence). CDR3 amino acids: CSARIRTASANYGYTF.

The chain recombines TRBV4-3 with TRBJ2-2; TCRdb's assignment of TRBD2 cannot be checked, as there is no DNA. The CDR3 covers 16 residues. Germline V gene lookup returns CDR1 LGHNA and CDR2 YSLEER. The CDR3 loop reads CASSHQLVANTGELFF.

The V and J genes are TRBV7-9 and TRBJ1-1; TCRdb proposes TRBD1, but this gene call is untestable without DNA. CDR3 length equals 14 residues. Germline CDR1 is SEHNR and CDR2 is FQNEAQ (reference sequence). The CDR3 reads CASSFEQGNTEAFF.

The chain links TRBV6-1 to TRBJ1-1; checking the TCRdb D call of TRBD1 is not possible without DNA. The CDR3 runs to 14 residues. CDR1 is MNHNS, CDR2 SASEGT, per germline. CDR3 amino acids: CASRGAWGDTEAFF.

The J gene is TRBJ2-1, the V gene TRBV20-1. Germline V CDR1 and CDR2: DFQATT, SNEGSKA (reference sequence). The length of the CDR3 is 17 residues. Here the CDR3 reads CSARDLLAVISYNEQFF.

The genes are TRBV20-1 and TRBJ2-5; no DNA is available, so the TRBD2 call from TCRdb remains unchecked. Germline CDR1 is DFQATT and CDR2 is SNEGSKA (reference sequence). CDR3 length: 15 amino acids. CDR3: CSAPKMTSGGETQYF.

The CDR3 is CASSLVNYEQYF. V and J are TRBV5-4 and TRBJ2-7. The CDR3 totals 12 residues. The germline CDR1 and CDR2 sequences are SGHNT and YYREEE (reference sequence).

The J gene is TRBJ2-1, the V gene TRBV5-6. The V gene's germline CDR1 is SGHDT and CDR2 YYEEEE. The CDR3 is 12 amino acids. This chain's CDR3 is CASSLERYEQFF. The full variable domain, its missing parts supplied by reference TRBV5-6 and TRBJ2-1, is DAGVTQSPTHLIKTRGQQVTLRCSPKSGHDTVSWYQQALGQGPQFIFQYYEEEERQRGNFPDRFSGHQFPNYSSELNVNALLLGDSALYLCASSLERYEQFFGPGTRLTVL.

The rearrangement links TRBV7-2 to TRBJ2-1; TCRdb indicates TRBD1, and absent DNA this call remains unverified. CDR3 length equals 14 residues. The germline gives CDR1 SGHTA, CDR2 FQGNSA. This chain's CDR3 is CASAGTGGYNEQFF.

V is TRBV6-1 and J is TRBJ2-3; the D gene TCRdb calls, TRBD2, cannot be checked with no DNA. Per the germline V gene, CDR1 is MNHNS and CDR2 is SASEGT. There are 12 residues in the CDR3. CDR3 residues: CASTLDKDTQYF.